This is a list of T cell receptor beta chains from one sample in a study of post-analysis software for immune sequencing data. A single record per CDR3 protein comes from TCRdb applying MiXCR to the PCR reads. The repertoire includes approximately 770,000 distinct CDR3 sequences, around 46% of them detected once, and roughly 4.4% sits in the top ten. The material sequenced was blood. The source of these receptors is a girl between 10 and 17 years old with multiple sclerosis. Each CDR3 is given with its conserved first and last residue. D genes are given only for firm matches. Rows may omit the clone size; those that give it use once, few, many or a size class.

d_call: TRBD2; j_call: TRBJ2-1; v_call: TRBV4-1; clone_size: NA; cdr3_aa: CASSQDPGTIHNEQFF; cdr3_nt: TGCGCCAGCAGCCAAGATCCCGGGACTATCCACAATGAGCAGTTCTTC
d_call: TRBD2; j_call: TRBJ2-2; v_call: TRBV10-3; clone_size: NA; cdr3_aa: CAIGSLAGVDTGELFF; cdr3_nt: TGTGCCATCGGATCGCTAGCGGGAGTTGACACCGGGGAGCTGTTTTTT
d_call: NA; j_call: TRBJ2-3; v_call: TRBV20-1; clone_size: NA; cdr3_aa: CSARGFFTPGGTDTQYF; cdr3_nt: TGCAGTGCTAGAGGGTTCTTCACTCCGGGGGGCACAGATACGCAGTATTTT
d_call: NA; j_call: TRBJ2-5; v_call: TRBV6-5; clone_size: few; cdr3_aa: CASSYLGTPQETQYF; cdr3_nt: TGTGCCAGCAGTTACTTGGGGACTCCACAAGAGACCCAGTACTTC
d_call: TRBD2; j_call: TRBJ2-1; v_call: TRBV7-2; clone_size: NA; cdr3_aa: CASSLFPAGDANEQFF; cdr3_nt: TGTGCCAGCAGCTTATTTCCAGCGGGAGATGCCAATGAGCAGTTCTTC
d_call: NA; j_call: TRBJ1-1; v_call: TRBV9; clone_size: few; cdr3_aa: CASSVDGSTEAFF; cdr3_nt: TGTGCCAGCAGCGTAGATGGGAGCACTGAAGCTTTCTTT
d_call: TRBD2; j_call: TRBJ2-7; v_call: TRBV7-2; clone_size: few; cdr3_aa: CASSLEGSGRGSYEQYF; cdr3_nt: TGTGCCAGCAGCTTAGAGGGGAGCGGGAGAGGATCCTACGAGCAGTACTTC
d_call: NA; j_call: TRBJ2-1; v_call: TRBV28; clone_size: NA; cdr3_aa: CASSFDRQVYNEQFF; cdr3_nt: TGTGCCAGCAGTTTTGATCGGCAGGTATACAATGAGCAGTTCTTC
d_call: NA; j_call: TRBJ2-1; v_call: TRBV9; clone_size: NA; cdr3_aa: CASSLGKGVTRGAYNEQFF; cdr3_nt: TGTGCCAGCAGCCTCGGGAAGGGGGTTACGCGGGGCGCCTACAATGAGCAGTTCTTC
d_call: NA; j_call: TRBJ2-1; v_call: TRBV6-5; clone_size: NA; cdr3_aa: CASSYGALRAYNEQFF; cdr3_nt: TGTGCCAGCAGTTATGGGGCTCTAAGGGCTTACAATGAGCAGTTCTTC
d_call: TRBD2; j_call: TRBJ2-1; v_call: TRBV9; clone_size: NA; cdr3_aa: CASSEAGGSEQFF; cdr3_nt: TGTGCCAGCAGCGAAGCGGGGGGGAGTGAGCAGTTCTTC
d_call: TRBD1; j_call: TRBJ2-5; v_call: TRBV20-1; clone_size: NA; cdr3_aa: CSATRTGQETQYF; cdr3_nt: TGCAGTGCAACCCGGACAGGCCAAGAGACCCAGTACTTC
d_call: NA; j_call: TRBJ2-3; v_call: TRBV7-9; clone_size: NA; cdr3_aa: CASSPIRLADTQYF; cdr3_nt: TGTGCCAGCAGCCCCATTAGGTTGGCAGATACGCAGTATTTT
d_call: NA; j_call: TRBJ2-3; v_call: TRBV24-1; clone_size: NA; cdr3_aa: CATSGLADTQYF; cdr3_nt: TGTGCCACCAGTGGCCTGGCAGATACGCAGTATTTT
d_call: NA; j_call: TRBJ2-1; v_call: TRBV3-1; clone_size: NA; cdr3_aa: CASSHWIPGVYNEQFF; cdr3_nt: TGTGCCAGCAGCCATTGGATCCCCGGGGTTTACAATGAGCAGTTCTTC
d_call: NA; j_call: TRBJ2-1; v_call: TRBV20-1; clone_size: few; cdr3_aa: CSARMTSSPEQFF; cdr3_nt: TGCAGTGCTAGAATGACAAGTAGTCCTGAGCAGTTCTTC